The 14 T cell receptor beta chains reported below all come from one sample, sequenced in a study of a mutant IDH1 vaccine in newly diagnosed glioma. The table came from immunoSEQ multiplex PCR; TCRdb's copy has only in-frame clones and leaves some out. The sample holds 20,000 to 25,000 clones, 70% to 80% seen once. The antigens of these receptors remain unknown. Time point described: week 11, during vaccination. What each vaccine dose contained was 300 ug of mutant IDH1 20-mer peptide, accompanied by topical imiquimod. The sample here was PBMCs, taken from a glioma patient whose treatment included an IDH1 peptide vaccine. The receptor set was obtained from a middle-aged man with glioma.

Regarding this clone: One end of the junction does not line up with germline, which may come from a read error. The chain couples TRBV10-3 to TRBJ1-1; tentatively, D is TRBD1 (5 bases). This CDR3 comprises 14 residues. CDR1 is ENHRY, CDR2 SYGVKD, per germline. The chain's CDR3 is CASSYLGRATEAFF. DNA for the CDR3: TGTGCCAGCAGTTACCTAGGCAGGGCCACTGAAGCTTTCTTT.

This chain links TRBV7-8 with TRBJ2-7; TRBD1 is a possible D gene (7 bases). The V end lost 5 bases, the J end lost 6 bases, and 14 bases lay between the germline ends. Germline lookup yields CDR1 SGHVS and CDR2 FQNEAQ. The CDR3 runs to 13 residues. The DNA of the CDR3 is TGTGCCAGCAGCCCAGCGCAGGGGGGCGAGCAGTACGTC. The encoded protein is CASSPAQGGEQYV.

The J gene is TRBJ2-1, the V gene TRBV2; the D is unclear. From germline, CDR1 is SNHLY and CDR2 FYNNEI. V lost 0 bases, J lost 8 bases, and 11 bases lay in between. The CDR3 length is 14 residues. The CDR3 loop reads CASSEAGVGDEQFF. The CDR3 DNA reads TGTGCCAGCAGTGAAGCTGGGGTGGGCGATGAGCAGTTCTTC.

J is TRBJ2-1 and V is TRBV7-2; a possible D gene is TRBD1 (6 bases). The CDR3 length is 14 residues. V gave up 2 bases and J gave up 9 bases, with 14 bases separating them. The germline CDR1 and CDR2 sequences are SGHTA and FQGNSA. The CDR3 sequence: CASSLLAGVSEQFF. CDR3 in DNA: TGTGCCAGCAGCTTACTCGCAGGGGTAAGTGAGCAGTTCTTC. Drawing the rest from reference TRBV7-2 and TRBJ2-1, the complete variable domain is GAGVSQSPSNKVTEKGKDVELRCDPISGHTALYWYRQSLGQGLEFLIYFQGNSAPDKSGLPSDRFSAERTGGSVSTLTIQRTQQEDSAVYLCASSLLAGVSEQFFGPGTRLTVL.

The chain uses TRBV7-6 and TRBJ2-3; tentatively, D is TRBD2 (5 bases). CDR1 and CDR2 (germline): SGHVS, FNYEAQ. The CDR3 covers 15 residues. V dropped 1 base and J dropped 2 bases, with 10 bases sitting between them. The chain's CDR3 is CASSLGQRATDTQYF. Here the CDR3 DNA reads TGTGCCAGCAGCTTAGGCCAGAGGGCCACAGATACGCAGTATTTT.

The rearrangement links TRBV6-5 to TRBJ1-3; 9 bases fit TRBD1. V shed 4 bases, J shed 4 bases, and the junction held 8 bases outside the gene matches. Germline loops: CDR1 MNHEY, CDR2 SVGAGI. CDR3 length: 16 amino acids. CDR3 coding DNA: TGTGCCAGCAGTTTACGGGGGACAGGGATAGGAAACACCATATATTTT. Translation: CASSLRGTGIGNTIYF.

Written as DNA, the CDR3 is TGTGCCAGCAGGCTGTCCGAGCAGTTCTTC. Translation gives CASRLSEQFF. The chain employs TRBV2 and TRBJ2-1; D is unresolved. CDR1 SNHLY and CDR2 FYNNEI come from the germline V gene. Trimming took 6 bases from V and 10 from J, leaving 7 bases between them. The CDR3 is 10 residues long. Drawing the rest from reference TRBV2 and TRBJ2-1, the complete variable domain is EPEVTQTPSHQVTQMGQEVILRCVPISNHLYFYWYRQILGQKVEFLVSFYNNEISEKSEIFDDQFSVERPDGSNFTLKIRSTKLEDSAMYFCASRLSEQFFGPGTRLTVL.

This clone came up a few times. The rearrangement uses TRBV5-6 and TRBJ2-2; 9 bases are a match to TRBD1. The V gene end was trimmed by 4 bases and the J gene end by 6 bases; junction bases not matched to a gene: 4. Per germline, CDR1 SGHDT and CDR2 YYEEEE. This CDR3 contains 14 residues. The CDR3 sequence: CASSPGQGAGELFF. CDR3 sequence (DNA): TGTGCCAGCAGCCCGGGACAGGGTGCCGGGGAGCTGTTTTTT.

V gene TRBV30 combines with J gene TRBJ1-3; D is undetermined. The CDR3 has 14 amino acids. The germline V gene encodes CDR1 GTSNPN and CDR2 SVGIG (reference sequence). Trimming took 1 base from V and 4 from J, leaving 11 bases between them. The DNA of the CDR3 is TGTGCCTGGAGTGGGGGAGGTCAAGGAAACACCATATATTTT. Residues: CAWSGGGQGNTIYF.

J is TRBJ2-2 and V is TRBV27; D call uncertain. The germline V gene has CDR1 MNHEY and CDR2 SMNVEV (reference sequence). This CDR3 is 16 amino acids long. Between the trimmed V and J ends, which lost 4 bases and 0 bases, there was a span of 12 bases. The CDR3 sequence is CASSSTPYTNTGELFF. DNA of the CDR3: TGTGCCAGCAGTTCCACCCCATACACGAACACCGGGGAGCTGTTTTTT.

This chain uses TRBV15 with TRBJ2-1; D unclear. CDR3 length: 13 residues. Germline CDR1 reads LNHNV; CDR2 reads YYDKDF (reference sequence). V was shortened by 0 bases and J by 9 bases, with 9 bases between the two germline ends. The CDR3 DNA reads as TGTGCCACCAGCAGAGATCTCTTTAGTGAGCAGTTCTTC. Amino acid sequence: CATSRDLFSEQFF.

The V and J genes are TRBV7-9 and TRBJ2-1, with TRBD2 identical over 13 bases. Germline V CDR1 and CDR2: SEHNR, FQNEAQ (reference sequence). The CDR3 sequence is 15 residues long. V shed 5 bases and J 6 bases; nucleotides not matched to a gene: 4. The CDR3 region is CASSPRTSGSNEQFF. In DNA form, the CDR3 reads TGTGCCAGCAGCCCTCGGACTAGCGGGAGCAATGAGCAGTTCTTC.

The chain links TRBV15 to TRBJ2-1; TRBD1 aligns across 11 bases. The germline gives CDR1 LNHNV, CDR2 YYDKDF (reference sequence). This CDR3 contains 16 residues. V dropped 0 bases and J dropped 8; count of bases not matched to a gene: 6. DNA of the CDR3: TGTGCCACCAGCAGAGATCGGGGACAGGGGGGCTATGAGCAGTTCTTC. Protein product: CATSRDRGQGGYEQFF.

This rearrangement joins TRBV7-2 to TRBJ2-2; 9 positions agree with TRBD2. The CDR3 has 16 amino acids. Unmatched junction bases numbered 12, after V lost 5 bases and J lost 8 bases. CDR1 and CDR2 from the germline V gene are SGHTA and FQGNSA. The chain's CDR3 is CASSLWTSAIGGELFF. The DNA of the CDR3 is TGTGCCAGCAGCCTCTGGACTAGCGCCATCGGAGGGGAGCTGTTTTTT. Combining the CDR3 with reference TRBV7-2 and TRBJ2-2 gives the whole variable domain GAGVSQSPSNKVTEKGKDVELRCDPISGHTALYWYRQSLGQGLEFLIYFQGNSAPDKSGLPSDRFSAERTGGSVSTLTIQRTQQEDSAVYLCASSLWTSAIGGELFFGEGSRLTVL.